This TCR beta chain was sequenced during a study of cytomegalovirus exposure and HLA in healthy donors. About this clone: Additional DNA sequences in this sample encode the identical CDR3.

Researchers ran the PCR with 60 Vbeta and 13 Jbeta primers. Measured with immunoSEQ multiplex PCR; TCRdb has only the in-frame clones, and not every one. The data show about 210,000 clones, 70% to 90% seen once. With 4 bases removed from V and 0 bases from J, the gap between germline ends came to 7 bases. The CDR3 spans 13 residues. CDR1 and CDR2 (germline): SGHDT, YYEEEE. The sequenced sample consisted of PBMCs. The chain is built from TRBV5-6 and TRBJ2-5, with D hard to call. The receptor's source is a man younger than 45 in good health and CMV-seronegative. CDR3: CASSPQYQETQYF. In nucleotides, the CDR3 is TGTGCCAGCAGCCCCCAGTACCAAGAGACCCAGTACTTC.